A single sample gave rise to the 27 T cell receptor beta chains below, sequenced in a study of radiation and T cells in renal cell carcinoma. Here immunoSEQ multiplex PCR was the method, and the copy in TCRdb shows in-frame clones only, minus some. The data hold 100,000 to 150,000 clones, with roughly four fifths observed a single time. Indicated time point: blood 2 weeks post-SBRT. Specified treatment: 15 Gy SBRT to primary tumor, nephrectomy 4 weeks later. Sample: blood, taken from a patient whose treatment included radiotherapy and nephrectomy. The source is a man aged 50-59 years with renal cell carcinoma.

This rearrangement joins TRBV18 to TRBJ1-2; 7 positions agree with TRBD1. Germline lookup yields CDR1 KGHSH and CDR2 LQKENI. The J segment lost 3 bases and the V segment lost 4 bases, leaving 2 bases of the junction unmatched. This CDR3 is built from 13 residues. The CDR3 DNA sequence: TGTGCCAGCTCACAAGGGGGCGACTATGGCTACACCTTC. It encodes CASSQGGDYGYTF.

This chain links TRBV6-5 with TRBJ1-1; no definite D call. The ends were cut back, 3 bases at V and 1 base at J, with 6 bases in the middle. CDR3 size: 13 residues. The germline gives CDR1 MNHEY, CDR2 SVGAGI. The CDR3 coding sequence is TGTGCCAGCAGTTATTGGGGGAACACTGAAGCTTTCTTT. Amino acid sequence: CASSYWGNTEAFF.

This clone was detected a few times. The rearrangement joins TRBV9 to TRBJ1-1; 7 positions agree with TRBD1. The CDR3 is 15 amino acids. Trimming cost V 4 bases and J 4 bases; bases outside gene matches: 10. The germline V gene has CDR1 SGDLS and CDR2 YYNGEE. CDR3 loop: CASSLRGGAGTEAFF. The CDR3, as DNA: TGTGCCAGCAGCCTCAGAGGGGGCGCGGGCACTGAAGCTTTCTTT.

The chain joins TRBV18 to TRBJ2-3; 7 bases are shared with TRBD2. V was pared by 1 base and J by 2 bases, with 9 bases of the junction left unmatched. Looked up from germline, CDR1 is KGHSH and CDR2 is LQKENI. The CDR3 covers 17 residues. The CDR3 nucleotides read TGTGCCAGCTCACCACGGCAGTTGGCGGGAGTCACAGATACGCAGTATTTT. Translating gives CASSPRQLAGVTDTQYF. Full variable domain (outside the CDR3, taken from reference TRBV18 and TRBJ2-3): NAGVMQNPRHLVRRRGQEARLRCSPMKGHSHVYWYRQLPEEGLKFMVYLQKENIIDESGMPKERFSAEFPKEGPSILRIQQVVRGDSAAYFCASSPRQLAGVTDTQYFGPGTRLTVL.

V usage is TRBV15 and J usage is TRBJ2-5; possible D gene TRBD2, 5 bases. V was shortened by 5 bases and J by 3 bases, with 10 bases between the two germline ends. Germline V CDR1 and CDR2: LNHNV, YYDKDF (reference sequence). The CDR3 runs 13 residues. CDR3 residues: CATSGGGEETQYF. The CDR3 DNA reads as TGTGCCACCAGCGGAGGAGGAGAAGAGACCCAGTACTTC.

This clone was detected once. This chain joins TRBV7-8 and TRBJ1-1; TRBD1 agrees at 8 bases. J gave up 11 bases and V 4 bases, and 6 bases lay outside the gene matches. The CDR3 runs to 12 residues. The V gene's germline CDR1 is SGHVS and CDR2 FQNEAQ. CDR3 bases: TGTGCCAGCAGCTACAAGGACAGGGATGCTTTCTTT. It yields the protein CASSYKDRDAFF. Filled out from reference TRBV7-8 and TRBJ1-1, the complete variable domain reads GAGVSQSPRYKVAKRGQDVALRCDPISGHVSLFWYQQALGQGPEFLTYFQNEAQLDKSGLPSDRFFAERPEGSVSTLKIQRTQQEDSAVYLCASSYKDRDAFFGQGTRLTVV.

CDR3: CASSPRDSEPQHF. The CDR3 DNA sequence: TGTGCCAGTAGTCCGCGGGATTCGGAGCCCCAGCATTTT. V gene TRBV19 combines with J gene TRBJ1-5, with D unresolved. Germline values: CDR1 LNHDA, CDR2 SQIVND (reference sequence). V lost 5 bases to trimming and J lost 8 bases, with 13 bases between them. The CDR3 length is 13 residues.

The V gene is TRBV19, the J gene TRBJ1-5; D remains ambiguous. CDR3 length equals 16 residues. CDR1 is LNHDA, CDR2 SQIVND, per germline (reference sequence). Deletions cut 3 bases from V and 0 bases from J, with 12 bases between. CDR3 sequence: CASSIPSAYSNQPQHF. CDR3 nucleotide sequence: TGTGCCAGTAGTATTCCGTCAGCCTATAGCAATCAGCCCCAGCATTTT.

The chain uses TRBV4-2 and TRBJ2-3; weak D call: TRBD1 (5 bases). This CDR3 is 15 amino acids long. Germline V gene sequence: CDR1 LGHNA, CDR2 YNFKEQ. Trimming cost V 2 bases and J 3 bases, with 12 bases left between them. In DNA, the CDR3 is TGTGCCAGCAGCCAAAGGGGTCAATGGACAGATACGCAGTATTTT. Protein: CASSQRGQWTDTQYF.

CDR3 nucleotide sequence: TGTGCCACCCAGACAGGGGACTTCTCCTACAATGAGCAGTTCTTC. This sequence encodes CATQTGDFSYNEQFF. The chain links TRBV7-8 to TRBJ2-1; TRBD1 matches 8 bases. V gave up 10 bases and J gave up 0 bases; unmatched junction bases: 8. CDR3 length equals 15 residues. CDR1 and CDR2 from the germline V gene are SGHVS and FQNEAQ.

There are a few counts of this clone. The CDR3 bases are TGTGCCAGCAGCCGGGCTAGCGGGTCGACGTACAATGAGCAGTTCTTC. This codes for CASSRASGSTYNEQFF. The gene calls are TRBV5-6 and TRBJ2-1, with 8 bases identical to TRBD2. CDR1 and CDR2 (germline): SGHDT, YYEEEE. Trimming removed 4 bases from V and 4 bases from J; junction bases left unmatched: 10. This CDR3 has 16 residues.

The gene calls are TRBV6-5 and TRBJ2-2; D might be TRBD1 (5 bases). Germline V gene sequence: CDR1 MNHEY, CDR2 SVGAGI. CDR3 length: 12 amino acids. Trimming left V 6 bases short and J 7 bases short, with 9 bases between. The CDR3 region is CASSPQGGELFF. The CDR3 DNA reads as TGTGCCAGCAGCCCCCAGGGCGGGGAGCTGTTTTTT.

This chain joins TRBV6-1 and TRBJ1-5, with D tentatively TRBD1 (5 bases). V was trimmed by 7 bases and J by 3 bases, leaving 13 bases between them. The germline gives CDR1 MNHNS, CDR2 SASEGT. There are 14 residues in the CDR3. The CDR3, as DNA: TGTGCCAGCACAAGCGGGGCCAACAATCAGCCCCAGCATTTT. Its translation: CASTSGANNQPQHF.

The chain combines TRBV25-1 with TRBJ2-2; D gene unclear. Per germline, CDR1 MGHDK and CDR2 SYGVNS. The CDR3 covers 16 residues. V lost 5 bases and J lost 6, with 19 bases in between. The CDR3 spells CASSTWDRDVAGELFF. The CDR3 DNA reads TGTGCCAGCAGTACCTGGGATAGGGATGTTGCCGGGGAGCTGTTTTTT.

The V gene is TRBV15, the J gene TRBJ2-7; D ambiguous. The CDR3 totals 13 residues. V was trimmed by 0 bases and J by 5 bases, leaving 8 bases between them. Germline lookup yields CDR1 LNHNV and CDR2 YYDKDF (reference sequence). Here the CDR3 reads CATSRDPGDEQYF. DNA of the CDR3: TGTGCCACCAGCAGAGATCCGGGCGACGAGCAGTACTTC. Variable domain in full (rest from reference TRBV15 and TRBJ2-7): DAMVIQNPRYQVTQFGKPVTLSCSQTLNHNVMYWYQQKSSQAPKLLFHYYDKDFNNEADTPDNFQSRRPNTSFCFLDIRSPGLGDTAMYLCATSRDPGDEQYFGPGTRLTVT.

This clone was seen many times. The V and J genes are TRBV27 and TRBJ2-1; D ambiguous. The CDR3 contains 15 residues. Germline loops: CDR1 MNHEY, CDR2 SMNVEV (reference sequence). V was cut by 7 bases and J by 1 base, with 14 bases left in between. The CDR3 coding sequence is TGTGCCAGCACCCAGAGGCTATTGTCCTACAATGAGCAGTTCTTC. Translation: CASTQRLLSYNEQFF.

The chain employs TRBV6-5 and TRBJ1-1; D might be TRBD1 (5 bases). This CDR3 spans 13 amino acids. In germline, CDR1 is MNHEY, CDR2 SVGAGI. Deletions cut 11 bases from V and 7 bases from J, with 20 bases between. The CDR3 nucleotides are TGTGCCCGCCCCGGGGCATCTGCCGGTGAAGCTTTCTTT. It is translated as CARPGASAGEAFF.

The rearrangement joins TRBV5-1 to TRBJ2-5, with 10 nucleotides matching TRBD2. Germline trimming cut 2 bases from V and 1 base from J; bases unmatched to any gene: 5. The CDR3 has 16 residues. Germline V gene lookup returns CDR1 SGHRS and CDR2 YFSETQ. CDR3 sequence reads: CASSFRASGSQETQYF. The CDR3 nucleotides read TGCGCCAGCAGCTTTAGGGCTAGCGGGAGCCAAGAGACCCAGTACTTC.

V gene TRBV29-1 combines with J gene TRBJ1-4, with D possibly TRBD1 on 6 matching bases. The CDR3 contains 14 residues. The germline V gene has CDR1 SQVTM and CDR2 ANQGSEA. V lost 4 bases and J lost 7, with 16 bases in between. The CDR3 sequence: CSVGAGGLVEKLFF. The CDR3 nucleotides are TGCAGCGTTGGGGCGGGGGGGCTCGTTGAAAAACTGTTTTTT.

This chain joins TRBV6-6 and TRBJ2-1; D uncertain. V was clipped by 1 base and J by 6 bases, with 7 bases between them. CDR3 length: 13 amino acids. Germline lookup yields CDR1 MNHNY and CDR2 SVGAGI (reference sequence). CDR3 amino acids: CASSYFGSNEQFF. The DNA of the CDR3 is TGTGCCAGCAGTTACTTTGGAAGCAATGAGCAGTTCTTC.

V gene TRBV27 combines with J gene TRBJ1-1; possible D gene TRBD1, 5 bases. CDR1 and CDR2 (germline): MNHEY, SMNVEV (reference sequence). The CDR3 length is 14 residues. Trimming cost V 3 bases and J 4 bases, with 12 bases left between them. CDR3 protein: CASSFGRQSTEAFF. CDR3 coding DNA: TGTGCCAGCAGTTTTGGCCGACAGAGCACTGAAGCTTTCTTT.

The rearrangement uses TRBV6-1 and TRBJ2-7; D is possibly TRBD1 (5 bases). Germline CDR1 is MNHNS and CDR2 is SASEGT. The CDR3 loop spans 14 amino acids. V shed 3 bases and J shed 3 bases, with 12 bases lying between them. The CDR3 DNA is TGTGCCAGCAGTGATTCGCGACAGAACTACGAGCAGTACTTC. The encoded protein is CASSDSRQNYEQYF.

The chain carries TRBV18 and TRBJ2-3; D call uncertain. Germline V gene data show CDR1 as KGHSH and CDR2 as LQKENI. Trimming removed 3 bases from V and 6 bases from J, with 10 bases in between. The CDR3 covers 13 residues. The CDR3: CASSPLERDTQYF. CDR3 nucleotide sequence: TGTGCCAGCTCACCCCTTGAGAGGGATACGCAGTATTTT.

The V call is TRBV10-2, the J call TRBJ2-7; D is perhaps TRBD2 (5 bases). Germline V lookup: CDR1 WSHSY, CDR2 SAAADI. CDR3 length equals 11 residues. The V end was cut by 9 bases, the J end by 1 base, with 7 bases between. Here the CDR3 DNA reads TGCGCCAGTGGACTGTCCTACGAGCAGTACTTC. Translation: CASGLSYEQYF.

The chain is built from TRBV25-1 and TRBJ1-1, with D perhaps matching TRBD1 (5 bases). Germline V lookup: CDR1 MGHDK, CDR2 SYGVNS. V dropped 8 bases and J dropped 9 bases, with 13 bases sitting between them. The CDR3 extends over 11 amino acids. The CDR3 nucleotides read TGTGCCAGCGGGGTAAAGGGGAAAGCTTTCTTT. Translating gives CASGVKGKAFF.

V usage is TRBV19 and J usage is TRBJ1-2; D is unresolved. With 7 bases removed from V and 4 bases from J, the gap between germline ends came to 16 bases. CDR1 and CDR2 (germline): LNHDA, SQIVND (reference sequence). The CDR3 length is 14 residues. The CDR3 loop is CASKSHGAGYGYTF. The CDR3 region has the DNA TGTGCCAGTAAATCCCATGGCGCTGGCTATGGCTACACCTTC.

J is TRBJ1-1 and V is TRBV7-8; 8 bases are shared with TRBD1. Looked up from germline, CDR1 is SGHVS and CDR2 is FQNEAQ. This CDR3 region has 15 residues. V lost 6 bases, J lost 5 bases, and 11 bases stayed unmatched. CDR3 in DNA: TGTGCCAGCAGGACTAAATCAGGGGGCAAAACTGAAGCTTTCTTT. It is translated as CASRTKSGGKTEAFF.